The next 13 T cell receptor beta chains were all read from a single sample in a study of shared T cell receptors in the human thymus. Measured with immunoSEQ multiplex PCR; TCRdb has only the in-frame clones, and not every one. The sample shows hundreds of thousands of clones, around nine tenths of them seen only once. Separately, the same data were catalogued under a study of human thymus T cells.

Sequencing was done on a sample of thymocytes. The origin of the receptors is a boy in the first two years of life with a congenital heart defect.

The chain is built from TRBV21-1 and TRBJ2-3; TRBD2 is the table's D call and was not checked against the DNA. TRBV21-1 has pseudogene status. The CDR3 runs 19 residues. CDR3 protein: CASSKHDVLAAETPDTQYF. Written as DNA, the CDR3 is TGTGCCAGCAGCAAACACGACGTCCTAGCGGCCGAGACACCAGATACGCAGTATTTT.

This chain uses TRBV18 with TRBJ1-5; a possible D gene is TRBD1 (6 bases). From germline, CDR1 is KGHSH and CDR2 LQKENI. The CDR3 is 17 amino acids. V shed 3 bases and J shed 2 bases, with 17 bases lying between them. The CDR3 bases are TGTGCCAGCTCACCCGGCAGGGGCGAGGGGTGCAATCAGCCCCAGCATTTT. Protein product: CASSPGRGEGCNQPQHF.

This clone was found once. The gene calls are TRBV4-1 and TRBJ2-3, with TRBD2 matching over 14 bases. V lost 0 bases to trimming and J lost 4 bases; unmatched junction nucleotides: 15. CDR3 length: 21 residues. Per germline, CDR1 MGHRA and CDR2 YSYEKL. CDR3 DNA: TGCGCCAGCAGCCAAGATTGGGAGGGACTAGCGGGAGTTGTGGTCCCAGATACGCAGTATTTT. Amino acid sequence: CASSQDWEGLAGVVVPDTQYF.

The gene calls are TRBV7-8 and TRBJ2-7; TRBD2 matches at 7 bases. Germline CDR1 and CDR2: SGHVS and FQNEAQ. The V segment lost 5 bases and the J segment 2 bases; nucleotides outside the gene matches: 9. The CDR3 is made up of 15 amino acids. CDR3 in amino acids: CASSNERGRAYEQYF. In nucleotides, the CDR3 is TGTGCCAGCAGCAATGAGCGGGGTAGGGCCTACGAGCAGTACTTC.

This chain uses TRBV4-3 with TRBJ2-1; 12 bases line up with TRBD2. The CDR3 has 16 residues. V dropped 1 base and J dropped 8; count of bases not matched to a gene: 6. From germline, CDR1 is LGHNA and CDR2 YSLEER. The CDR3 sequence is CASSQARLAGGHEQFF. Written as DNA, the CDR3 is TGCGCCAGCAGCCAAGCGAGGCTAGCGGGAGGGCATGAGCAGTTCTTC.

Only one count was recorded for this clone. CDR3 sequence (DNA): TGTGCCAGCAGTCAGTCCTCTGGAAACACCATATATTTT. Protein: CASSQSSGNTIYF. The chain joins TRBV6-1 to TRBJ1-3; no clear D. The CDR3 has 13 residues. CDR1 is MNHNS, CDR2 SASEGT, per germline. With 5 bases removed from V and 0 bases from J, the gap between germline ends came to 5 bases.

The V call is TRBV19, the J call TRBJ2-3; possible D gene TRBD1, 5 bases. Looked up from germline, CDR1 is LNHDA and CDR2 is SQIVND (reference sequence). Trimming took off 4 bases at V and 3 bases at J, with 23 bases between the two ends. The CDR3 is made up of 18 amino acids. CDR3 loop: CASSTHETPGKETDTQYF. DNA of the CDR3: TGTGCCAGTAGTACCCACGAAACCCCAGGGAAGGAAACAGATACGCAGTATTTT.

The chain carries TRBV7-9 and TRBJ2-2; 7 bases fit TRBD2. The V segment lost 3 bases and the J segment 5 bases; nucleotides outside the gene matches: 3. In germline, CDR1 is SEHNR, CDR2 FQNEAQ (reference sequence). The CDR3 is made up of 14 amino acids. CDR3: CASSFNSGTGELFF. The CDR3 nucleotides read TGTGCCAGCAGCTTCAATAGCGGGACCGGGGAGCTGTTTTTT. Full variable domain (rest looked up from reference TRBV7-9 and TRBJ2-2): DTGVSQNPRHKITKRGQNVTFRCDPISEHNRLYWYRQTLGQGPEFLTYFQNEAQLEKSRLLSDRFSAERPKGSFSTLEIQRTEQGDSAMYLCASSFNSGTGELFFGEGSRLTVL.

The CDR3 region is CASSGSGESSYEQYF. In nucleotides, the CDR3 is TGTGCCAGCAGCGGATCCGGGGAGAGCTCCTACGAGCAGTACTTC. This sequence joins TRBV11-2 and TRBJ2-7; possible D gene TRBD2, 5 bases. V was pared by 5 bases and J by 0 bases, with 14 bases between. This CDR3 has 15 amino acids. From germline, CDR1 is SGHAT and CDR2 FQNNGV.

The chain links TRBV7-9 to TRBJ2-2; 11 nucleotides line up with TRBD2. The germline V gene encodes CDR1 SEHNR and CDR2 FQNEAQ (reference sequence). Unmatched junction bases numbered 9, after V lost 2 bases and J lost 4 bases. CDR3 length equals 18 residues. CDR3 loop: CASSLPASGRRGTGELFF. CDR3 in DNA: TGTGCCAGCAGCTTACCGGCTAGCGGGAGGAGGGGCACCGGGGAGCTGTTTTTT.

This clone was seen a few times. The rearrangement joins TRBV28 to TRBJ2-4; D not resolved. The CDR3 loop spans 14 amino acids. The ends were cut back, 5 bases at V and 4 bases at J, with 12 bases in the middle. Germline V gene data show CDR1 as MDHEN and CDR2 as SYDVKM. The DNA for the CDR3 is TGTGCCAGCAGTACACTTCAGGAAAAAAACATTCAGTACTTC. Translated: CASSTLQEKNIQYF. Combining the CDR3 with reference TRBV28 and TRBJ2-4 gives the whole variable domain DVKVTQSSRYLVKRTGEKVFLECVQDMDHENMFWYRQDPGLGLRLIYFSYDVKMKEKGDIPEGYSVSREKKERFSLILESASTNQTSMYLCASSTLQEKNIQYFGAGTRLSVL.

The V and J genes are TRBV7-9 and TRBJ1-1; weak D call: TRBD1 (5 bases). This CDR3 is built from 17 residues. With 1 base removed from V and 3 bases from J, the gap between germline ends came to 18 bases. Germline V gives CDR1 SEHNR, CDR2 FQNEAQ (reference sequence). The CDR3: CASSLGPGEMGDTEAFF. The CDR3 region has the DNA TGTGCCAGCAGCTTAGGCCCGGGGGAGATGGGGGACACTGAAGCTTTCTTT.

V is TRBV7-3 and J is TRBJ1-1; D may be TRBD1 (5 bases). CDR3 length: 14 amino acids. V gave up 11 bases and J gave up 0 bases, with 16 bases separating them. The germline CDR1 and CDR2 sequences are SGHTA and FQGTGA. The CDR3: CASKVGGMNTEAFF. In DNA, the CDR3 is TGTGCCTCAAAGGTGGGGGGAATGAACACTGAAGCTTTCTTT.